These 23 T cell receptor beta chains were all obtained from the same sample, sequenced in a study of Tregs in tolerant kidney transplant recipients. Some clones are missing from TCRdb's copy, which holds only in-frame ones; the method was immunoSEQ multiplex PCR. The data contain nearly 95,000 clones, roughly 93% of them singletons. This material consisted of CD4+ T cells from blood, taken before the transplant. The receptors come from a human donor who received a combined kidney and bone marrow transplant.

V gene TRBV4-3 combines with J gene TRBJ2-1, with 8 bases matching TRBD2. Germline values: CDR1 LGHNA, CDR2 YSLEER. The CDR3 consists of 17 residues. V gave up 1 base and J gave up 8 bases; unmatched junction bases: 13. This CDR3 reads CASSQVFVIAGSHEQFF. CDR3 nucleotides: TGCGCCAGCAGCCAAGTTTTCGTAATAGCGGGGTCCCATGAGCAGTTCTTC.

J is TRBJ2-1 and V is TRBV30, with 10 bases lining up with TRBD1. This CDR3 has 15 amino acids. Germline lookup yields CDR1 GTSNPN and CDR2 SVGIG (reference sequence). V lost 0 bases, J lost 6 bases, and 5 bases stayed unmatched. CDR3 DNA: TGTGCCTGGAGTGTCCCGGGACAGGGGATCAATGAGCAGTTCTTC. Protein product: CAWSVPGQGINEQFF.

J is TRBJ2-7 and V is TRBV15, with a weak D call TRBD1 (6 bases). The V gene lost 1 base and the J gene lost 0 bases, with 19 bases spanning the gap. The CDR3 is made up of 18 amino acids. From germline, CDR1 is LNHNV and CDR2 YYDKDF (reference sequence). The CDR3 nucleotides are TGTGCCACCAGCAGAGGGACTGGGACACGAATAAGCTCCTACGAGCAGTACTTC. Residues: CATSRGTGTRISSYEQYF.

The gene calls are TRBV5-4 and TRBJ1-4; 10 nucleotides match TRBD1. V was clipped by 5 bases and J by 4 bases; unmatched bases: 8. CDR1 and CDR2 (germline): SGHNT, YYREEE (reference sequence). The CDR3 has 16 amino acids. CDR3 nucleotide sequence: TGTGCCAGCAGTAGGGGACAGGGGAGTGGTAATGAAAAACTGTTTTTT. It specifies CASSRGQGSGNEKLFF. Variable domain in full (rest from reference TRBV5-4 and TRBJ1-4): ETGVTQSPTHLIKTRGQQVTLRCSSQSGHNTVSWYQQALGQGPQFIFQYYREEENGRGNFPPRFSGLQFPNYSSELNVNALELDDSALYLCASSRGQGSGNEKLFFGSGTQLSVL.

The V and J genes are TRBV11-2 and TRBJ2-5; 8 bases match TRBD2. V lost 8 bases, J lost 6 bases, and 14 bases stayed unmatched. The CDR3 length is 15 residues. Germline V gene lookup returns CDR1 SGHAT and CDR2 FQNNGV. CDR3 region: CASGSLSGGRKTQYF. The CDR3 region has the DNA TGTGCCAGCGGGTCTCTCTCGGGGGGGAGGAAGACCCAGTACTTC.

This clone was seen just once. The chain has TRBV6-1 and TRBJ2-2; maybe TRBD1 (5 bases). Germline CDR1 MNHNS, CDR2 SASEGT. V lost 8 bases, J lost 5 bases, and 15 bases lay in between. The CDR3 loop spans 14 amino acids. The CDR3 protein is CASADSYGTGELFF. In DNA, the CDR3 is TGTGCCAGCGCCGACAGTTATGGGACCGGGGAGCTGTTTTTT.

The chain uses TRBV5-4 and TRBJ2-7; the match to TRBD2 covers 7 bases. V trimming: 5 bases; J trimming: 0 bases; junction bases outside the gene matches: 2. The CDR3 runs to 13 residues. The V gene's germline CDR1 is SGHNT and CDR2 YYREEE (reference sequence). The DNA of the CDR3 is TGTGCCAGCAGTCGGGACTACTCCTACGAGCAGTACTTC. It is translated as CASSRDYSYEQYF.

The genes are TRBV15 and TRBJ2-1, with D possibly TRBD2 on 6 matching bases. This CDR3 is built from 15 residues. The V gene lost 3 bases and the J gene lost 8 bases, with 17 bases spanning the gap. The germline V gene encodes CDR1 LNHNV and CDR2 YYDKDF (reference sequence). The CDR3 loop reads CATSRRLEVMDEQFF. The CDR3 bases are TGTGCCACCAGCAGGAGACTAGAGGTCATGGATGAGCAGTTCTTC.

This chain links TRBV7-3 with TRBJ2-3, with 13 bases identical to TRBD2. This CDR3 contains 18 residues. Trimming at V came to 5 bases and at J to 9 bases, leaving 17 bases not matched to a gene. Germline CDR1 is SGHTA and CDR2 is FQGTGA. As DNA, the CDR3 is TGTGCCAGCAGCCTAAGAGATACGACTAGCGGGGGGCCGGGGACGCAGTATTTT. Amino acids: CASSLRDTTSGGPGTQYF.

CDR3 DNA sequence: TGCGCCAGCAGCTTCCAGCGGAGAGCCTACAATGAGCAGTTCTTC. Its translation is CASSFQRRAYNEQFF. The V gene is TRBV5-1, the J gene TRBJ2-1, with D possibly being TRBD2 (5 bases). CDR1 is SGHRS, CDR2 YFSETQ, per germline. Trimming pared 2 bases from V and 2 bases from J, leaving 11 bases between. The CDR3 has 15 residues.

The chain recombines TRBV29-1 with TRBJ2-3; D perhaps matches TRBD1 (6 bases). Germline V gene lookup returns CDR1 SQVTM and CDR2 ANQGSEA. Trimming took off 1 base at V and 6 bases at J, with 14 bases between the two ends. This CDR3 comprises 14 residues. CDR3: CSVEVDRLGDTQYF. Written as DNA, the CDR3 is TGCAGCGTTGAAGTAGACAGGTTGGGGGATACGCAGTATTTT.

The chain uses TRBV27 and TRBJ1-3, with D perhaps TRBD1 (5 bases). The CDR3 contains 16 residues. Germline CDR1 is MNHEY and CDR2 is SMNVEV (reference sequence). Trimming removed 0 bases from V and 3 bases from J, with 12 bases in between. The CDR3 sequence is CASSLSWGLVGNTIYF. CDR3 DNA sequence: TGTGCCAGCAGTTTATCTTGGGGCCTGGTTGGAAACACCATATATTTT.

J is TRBJ2-3 and V is TRBV9; 7 bases agree with TRBD1. The ends lost 4 bases at V and 11 bases at J; junction bases unmatched: 10. The CDR3 length is 13 residues. The germline CDR1 and CDR2 sequences are SGDLS and YYNGEE. DNA for the CDR3: TGTGCCAGCAGCCGTAGGGGGCTAGCACTGCAGTATTTT. The encoded protein is CASSRRGLALQYF.

The chain is built from TRBV20-1 and TRBJ1-1; weak D call: TRBD1 (5 bases). Trimming pared 7 bases from V and 2 bases from J, leaving 8 bases between. Germline V gene lookup returns CDR1 DFQATT and CDR2 SNEGSKA (reference sequence). The CDR3 loop spans 11 amino acids. The CDR3 is CSVTGNTEAFF. In nucleotides, the CDR3 is TGCAGTGTAACAGGCAACACTGAAGCTTTCTTT.

The V gene is TRBV29-1, the J gene TRBJ2-7, with 9 bases fitting TRBD1. This CDR3 is built from 13 residues. The ends lost 4 bases at V and 6 bases at J; junction bases unmatched: 7. Germline-derived CDR1 and CDR2 are SQVTM and ANQGSEA. CDR3 in DNA: TGCAGCGTTGTTAGGTGGACAGGGGTCGAGCAGTACTTC. It encodes CSVVRWTGVEQYF.

V and J are TRBV29-1 and TRBJ2-5, with TRBD1 as a possible D gene (5 bases). V was clipped by 4 bases and J by 2 bases, with 11 bases between them. The CDR3 contains 13 residues. Germline CDR1 reads SQVTM; CDR2 reads ANQGSEA. The CDR3: CSVAWGYQETQYF. The CDR3 region has the DNA TGCAGCGTTGCGTGGGGCTATCAAGAGACCCAGTACTTC.

The rearrangement links TRBV6-4 to TRBJ2-7; 11 bases map to TRBD1. The J segment lost 4 bases and the V segment lost 10 bases, leaving 15 bases of the junction unmatched. The germline V gene encodes CDR1 MRHNA and CDR2 SNTAGT. The CDR3 totals 16 residues. CDR3 protein: CATPTPGQGDGYEQYF. CDR3 nucleotides: TGTGCCACCCCAACACCGGGACAGGGGGACGGTTACGAGCAGTACTTC.

The chain combines TRBV4-3 with TRBJ2-7; perhaps TRBD1 as D (6 bases). With 4 bases removed from V and 2 bases from J, the gap between germline ends came to 9 bases. The V gene's germline CDR1 is LGHNA and CDR2 YSLEER. The length of the CDR3 is 13 residues. The CDR3 DNA reads as TGCGCCAGCAGCCGTTGGGACACCTACGAGCAGTACTTC. Translation gives CASSRWDTYEQYF.

This chain connects TRBV5-1 to TRBJ2-3, with 11 bases matching TRBD2. CDR1 SGHRS and CDR2 YFSETQ come from the germline V gene. The length of the CDR3 is 17 residues. V dropped 0 bases and J dropped 2; count of bases not matched to a gene: 5. The CDR3 here is CASSLGGTSGNTDTQYF. CDR3 coding DNA: TGCGCCAGCAGCTTGGGCGGGACTAGCGGTAACACAGATACGCAGTATTTT.

This chain links TRBV5-1 with TRBJ2-3; D possibly corresponds to TRBD2 (5 bases). Deletions cut 1 base from V and 1 base from J, with 10 bases between. The CDR3 length is 15 residues. Germline V gene lookup returns CDR1 SGHRS and CDR2 YFSETQ. CDR3 protein: CASSLPNGGTDTQYF. DNA of the CDR3: TGCGCCAGCAGCTTGCCGAACGGGGGCACAGATACGCAGTATTTT.

V is TRBV7-2 and J is TRBJ1-2; D is perhaps TRBD1 (5 bases). Germline loops: CDR1 SGHTA, CDR2 FQGNSA. The CDR3 contains 15 residues. V lost 1 base, J lost 4 bases, and 13 bases lay in between. DNA for the CDR3: TGTGCCAGCAGCTTAGGCGGGGCTAGAACCTATGGCTACACCTTC. It yields the protein CASSLGGARTYGYTF.

For this clone: One end of the junction does not line up with germline, which may come from a read error. V is TRBV30 and J is TRBJ2-2; D not resolved. This CDR3 region has 14 residues. CDR1 and CDR2 (germline): GTSNPN, SVGIG (reference sequence). The CDR3 DNA sequence: TGTGCCTGGAGTGTAAGGTCAAACAGCGGGGAGCTGTTTTTT. Translating it yields CAWSVRSNSGELFF.

The chain recombines TRBV5-1 with TRBJ2-7; TRBD1 matches at 9 bases. The V gene's germline CDR1 is SGHRS and CDR2 YFSETQ. This CDR3 spans 16 amino acids. The J segment lost 6 bases and the V segment lost 0 bases, leaving 10 bases of the junction unmatched. CDR3 sequence: CASSLATGTGKSEQYF. The CDR3 DNA reads as TGCGCCAGCAGCTTGGCGACCGGGACAGGGAAGTCCGAGCAGTACTTC. Full variable domain (outside the CDR3, taken from reference TRBV5-1 and TRBJ2-7): KAGVTQTPRYLIKTRGQQVTLSCSPISGHRSVSWYQQTPGQGLQFLFEYFSETQRNKGNFPGRFSGRQFSNSRSEMNVSTLELGDSALYLCASSLATGTGKSEQYFGPGTRLTVT.